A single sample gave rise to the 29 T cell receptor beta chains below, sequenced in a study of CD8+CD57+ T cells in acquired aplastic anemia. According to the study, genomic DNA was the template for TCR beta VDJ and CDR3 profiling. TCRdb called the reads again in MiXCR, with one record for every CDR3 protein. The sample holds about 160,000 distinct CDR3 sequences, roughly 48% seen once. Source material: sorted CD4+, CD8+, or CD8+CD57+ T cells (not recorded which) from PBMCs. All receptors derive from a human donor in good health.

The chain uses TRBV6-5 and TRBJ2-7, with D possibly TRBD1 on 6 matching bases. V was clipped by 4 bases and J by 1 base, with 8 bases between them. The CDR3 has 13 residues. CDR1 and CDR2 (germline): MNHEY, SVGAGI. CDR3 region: CASSLGTSYEQYF. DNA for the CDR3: TGTGCCAGCAGTTTGGGGACATCCTACGAGCAGTACTTC.

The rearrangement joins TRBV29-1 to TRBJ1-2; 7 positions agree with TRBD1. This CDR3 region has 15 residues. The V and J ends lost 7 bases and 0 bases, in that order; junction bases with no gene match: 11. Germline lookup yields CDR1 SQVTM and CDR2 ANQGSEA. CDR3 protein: CSAPTPGGANYGYTF. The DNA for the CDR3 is TGCAGCGCTCCAACCCCAGGGGGAGCTAACTATGGCTACACCTTC.

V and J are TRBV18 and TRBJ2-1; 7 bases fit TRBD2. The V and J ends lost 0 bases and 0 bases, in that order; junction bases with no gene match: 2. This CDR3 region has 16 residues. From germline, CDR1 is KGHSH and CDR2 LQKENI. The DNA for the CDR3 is TGTGCCAGCTCACCACCAGGGACTATCTCCTACAATGAGCAGTTCTTC. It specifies CASSPPGTISYNEQFF. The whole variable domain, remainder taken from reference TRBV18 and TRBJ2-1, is NAGVMQNPRHLVRRRGQEARLRCSPMKGHSHVYWYRQLPEEGLKFMVYLQKENIIDESGMPKERFSAEFPKEGPSILRIQQVVRGDSAAYFCASSPPGTISYNEQFFGPGTRLTVL.

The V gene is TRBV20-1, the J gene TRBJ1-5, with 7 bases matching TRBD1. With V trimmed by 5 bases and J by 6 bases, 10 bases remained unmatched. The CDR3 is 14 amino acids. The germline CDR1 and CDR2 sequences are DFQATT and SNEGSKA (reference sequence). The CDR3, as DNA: TGCAGTGCTGTGGGACAGCCCATCATTCAGCCCCAGCATTTT. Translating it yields CSAVGQPIIQPQHF.

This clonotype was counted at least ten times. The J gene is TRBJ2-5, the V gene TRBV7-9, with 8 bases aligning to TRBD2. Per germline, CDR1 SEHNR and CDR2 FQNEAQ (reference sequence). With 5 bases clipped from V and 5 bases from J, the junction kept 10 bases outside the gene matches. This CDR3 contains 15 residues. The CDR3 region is CASSLPLAAGETQYF. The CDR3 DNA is TGTGCCAGCAGCCTACCACTAGCGGCGGGGGAGACCCAGTACTTC.

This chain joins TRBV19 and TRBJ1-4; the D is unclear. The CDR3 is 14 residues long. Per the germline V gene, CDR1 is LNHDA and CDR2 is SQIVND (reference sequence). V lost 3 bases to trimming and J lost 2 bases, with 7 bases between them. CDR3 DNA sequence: TGTGCCAGTAGTATTCGGGGTACTAATGAAAAACTGTTTTTT. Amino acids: CASSIRGTNEKLFF.

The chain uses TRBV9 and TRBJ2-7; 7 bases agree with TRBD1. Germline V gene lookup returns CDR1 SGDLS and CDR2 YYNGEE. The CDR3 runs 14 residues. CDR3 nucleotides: TGTGCTAGAGCCGGGACAGTGCTAACCTACGAGCAGTACTTC. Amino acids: CARAGTVLTYEQYF.

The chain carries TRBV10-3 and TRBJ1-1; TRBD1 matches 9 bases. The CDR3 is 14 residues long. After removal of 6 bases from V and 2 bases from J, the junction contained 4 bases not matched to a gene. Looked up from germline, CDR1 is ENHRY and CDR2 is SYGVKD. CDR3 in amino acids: CAISWDRVNTEAFF. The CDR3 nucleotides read TGTGCCATCAGCTGGGACAGGGTTAACACTGAAGCTTTCTTT.

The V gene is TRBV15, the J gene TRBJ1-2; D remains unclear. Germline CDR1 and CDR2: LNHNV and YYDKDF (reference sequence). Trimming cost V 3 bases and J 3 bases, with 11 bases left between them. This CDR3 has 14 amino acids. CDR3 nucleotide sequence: TGTGCCACCAGCAGGTCCGGGGATTACTATGGCTACACCTTC. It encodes CATSRSGDYYGYTF.

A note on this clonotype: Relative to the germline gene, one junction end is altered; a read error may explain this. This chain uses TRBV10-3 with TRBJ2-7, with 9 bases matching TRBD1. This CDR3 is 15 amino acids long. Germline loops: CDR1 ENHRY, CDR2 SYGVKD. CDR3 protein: CASSFRDRVPYEQYF. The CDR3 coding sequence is TGTGCCAGCAGTTTCCGGGACAGGGTCCCCTACGAGCAGTACTTC.

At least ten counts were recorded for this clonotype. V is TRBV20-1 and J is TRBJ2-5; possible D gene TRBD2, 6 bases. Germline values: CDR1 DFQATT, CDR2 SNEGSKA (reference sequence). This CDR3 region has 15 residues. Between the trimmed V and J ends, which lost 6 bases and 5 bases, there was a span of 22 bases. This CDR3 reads CSAVGGGETRETQYF. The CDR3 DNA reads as TGCAGTGCAGTTGGAGGCGGGGAGACCCGGGAGACCCAGTACTTC.

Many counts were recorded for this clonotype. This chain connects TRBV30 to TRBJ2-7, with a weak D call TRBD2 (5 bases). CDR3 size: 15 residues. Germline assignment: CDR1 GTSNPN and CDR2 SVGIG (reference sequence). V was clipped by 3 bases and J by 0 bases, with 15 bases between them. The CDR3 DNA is TGTGCCTGGAGCGAAGGACTTCTGAGCTCCTACGAGCAGTACTTC. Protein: CAWSEGLLSSYEQYF.

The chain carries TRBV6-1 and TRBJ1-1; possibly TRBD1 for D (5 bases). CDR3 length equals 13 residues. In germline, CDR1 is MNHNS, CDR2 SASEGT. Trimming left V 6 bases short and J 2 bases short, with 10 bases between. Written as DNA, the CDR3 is TGTGCCAGCAGGAACGGGGCTAACACTGAAGCTTTCTTT. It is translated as CASRNGANTEAFF.

The CDR3 DNA follows: TGTGCCAGTAGTATGGGACTAGCGGACGAGCAGTACTTC. Protein: CASSMGLADEQYF. The chain employs TRBV19 and TRBJ2-7; 11 bases align to TRBD2. The V gene's germline CDR1 is LNHDA and CDR2 SQIVND (reference sequence). Trimming at V came to 3 bases and at J to 5 bases, leaving 0 bases not matched to a gene. This CDR3 comprises 13 residues.

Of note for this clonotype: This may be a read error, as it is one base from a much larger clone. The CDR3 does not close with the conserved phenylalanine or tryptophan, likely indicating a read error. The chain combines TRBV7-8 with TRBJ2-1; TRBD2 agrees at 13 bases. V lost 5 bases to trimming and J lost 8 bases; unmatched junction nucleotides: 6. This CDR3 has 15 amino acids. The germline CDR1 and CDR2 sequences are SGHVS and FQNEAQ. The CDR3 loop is CASSRRTSGGHEQFS. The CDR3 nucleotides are TGTGCCAGCAGCCGGAGGACTAGCGGGGGCCATGAGCAGTTCTCC.

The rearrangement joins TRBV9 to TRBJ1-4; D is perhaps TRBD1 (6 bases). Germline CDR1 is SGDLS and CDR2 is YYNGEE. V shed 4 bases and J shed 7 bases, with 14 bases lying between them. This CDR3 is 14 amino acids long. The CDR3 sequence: CASSQWGGGEKLFF. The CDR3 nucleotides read TGTGCCAGCAGCCAGTGGGGGGGCGGTGAAAAACTGTTTTTT.

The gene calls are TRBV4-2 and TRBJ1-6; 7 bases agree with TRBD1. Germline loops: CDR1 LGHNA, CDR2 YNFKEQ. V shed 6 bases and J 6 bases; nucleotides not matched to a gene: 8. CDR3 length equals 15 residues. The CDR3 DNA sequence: TGTGCCAGCAGTCCAAGTGGGACAGTTAATTCACCCCTCCACTTT. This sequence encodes CASSPSGTVNSPLHF.

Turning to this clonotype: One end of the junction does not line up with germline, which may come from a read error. The CDR3 region is CASIRSGSLPLF. The CDR3 nucleotides read TGTGCCAGCATTCGGAGTGGGAGCCTCCCACTTTTT. The chain has TRBV2 and TRBJ2-3; D may be TRBD2 (5 bases). This CDR3 is built from 12 residues. CDR1 is SNHLY and CDR2 is FYNNEI in the germline V gene.

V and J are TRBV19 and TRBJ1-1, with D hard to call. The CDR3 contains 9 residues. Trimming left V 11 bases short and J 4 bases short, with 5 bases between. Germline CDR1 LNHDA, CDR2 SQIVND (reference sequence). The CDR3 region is CAAGTEAFF. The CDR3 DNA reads TGTGCCGCCGGCACTGAAGCTTTCTTT.

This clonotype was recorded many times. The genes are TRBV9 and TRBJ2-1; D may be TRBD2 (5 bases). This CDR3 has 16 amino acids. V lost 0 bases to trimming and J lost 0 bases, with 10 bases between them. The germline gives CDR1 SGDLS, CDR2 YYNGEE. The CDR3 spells CASSVVDWFSYNEQFF. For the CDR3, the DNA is TGTGCCAGCAGCGTAGTGGACTGGTTCTCCTACAATGAGCAGTTCTTC.

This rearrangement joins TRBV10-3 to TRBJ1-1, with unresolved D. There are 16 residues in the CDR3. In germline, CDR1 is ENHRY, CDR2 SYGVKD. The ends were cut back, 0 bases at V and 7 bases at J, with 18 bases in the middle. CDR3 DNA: TGTGCCATCAGTGAGTCGAGTCGGAGTGCACGAGTTGAAGCTTTCTTT. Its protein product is CAISESSRSARVEAFF.

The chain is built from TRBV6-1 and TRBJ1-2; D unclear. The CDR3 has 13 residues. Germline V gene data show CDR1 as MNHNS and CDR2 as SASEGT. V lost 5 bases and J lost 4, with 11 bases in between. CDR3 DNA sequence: TGTGCCAGCAGTCCGGGTAGTGGCTATGGCTACACCTTC. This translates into CASSPGSGYGYTF.

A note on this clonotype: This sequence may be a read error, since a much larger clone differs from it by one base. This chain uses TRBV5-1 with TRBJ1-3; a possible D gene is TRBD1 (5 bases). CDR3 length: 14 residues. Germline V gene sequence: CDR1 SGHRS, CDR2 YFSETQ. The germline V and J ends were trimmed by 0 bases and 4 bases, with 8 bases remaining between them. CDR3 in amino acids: CASSLGGGGNTIYF. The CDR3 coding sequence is TGCGCCAGCAGCTTGGGGGGCGGCGGAAACACCATATATTTT.

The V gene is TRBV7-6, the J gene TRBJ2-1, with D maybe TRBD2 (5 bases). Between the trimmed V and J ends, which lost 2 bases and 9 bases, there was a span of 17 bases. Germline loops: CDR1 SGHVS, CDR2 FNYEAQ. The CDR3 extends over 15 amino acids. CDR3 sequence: CASSLLTPRDGEQFF. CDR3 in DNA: TGTGCCAGCAGCTTATTAACCCCGAGGGATGGTGAGCAGTTCTTC. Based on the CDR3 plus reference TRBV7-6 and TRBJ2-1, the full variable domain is GAGVSQSPRYKVTKRGQDVALRCDPISGHVSLYWYRQALGQGPEFLTYFNYEAQQDKSGLPNDRFSAERPEGSISTLTIQRTEQRDSAMYRCASSLLTPRDGEQFFGPGTRLTVL.

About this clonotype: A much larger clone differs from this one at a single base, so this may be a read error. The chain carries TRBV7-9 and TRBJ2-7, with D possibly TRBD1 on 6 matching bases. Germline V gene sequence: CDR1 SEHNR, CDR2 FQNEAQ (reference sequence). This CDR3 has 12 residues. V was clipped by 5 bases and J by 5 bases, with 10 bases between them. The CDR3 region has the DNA TGTGCCAGCAGCCCCAGGGGCCACGAGCAGTACTTC. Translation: CASSPRGHEQYF.

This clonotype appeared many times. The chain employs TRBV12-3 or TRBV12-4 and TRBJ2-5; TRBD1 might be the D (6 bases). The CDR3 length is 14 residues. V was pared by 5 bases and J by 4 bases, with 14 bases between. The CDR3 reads CASSPRQVLETQYF. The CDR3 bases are TGTGCCAGCAGTCCCAGACAGGTCTTAGAGACCCAGTACTTC.

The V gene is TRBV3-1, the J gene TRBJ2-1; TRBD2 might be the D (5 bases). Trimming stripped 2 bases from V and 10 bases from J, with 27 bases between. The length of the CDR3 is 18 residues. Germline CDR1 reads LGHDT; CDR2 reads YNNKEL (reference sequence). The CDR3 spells CASSQLVGIGIFSPEQFF. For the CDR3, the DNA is TGTGCCAGCAGCCAATTGGTAGGCATCGGGATTTTTTCCCCAGAGCAGTTCTTC.

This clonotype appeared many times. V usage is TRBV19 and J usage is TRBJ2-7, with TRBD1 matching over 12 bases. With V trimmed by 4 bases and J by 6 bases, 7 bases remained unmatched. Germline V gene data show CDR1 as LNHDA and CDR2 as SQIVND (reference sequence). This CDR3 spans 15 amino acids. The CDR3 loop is CASSTTRDRGLEQYF. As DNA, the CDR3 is TGTGCCAGTAGTACGACCCGGGACAGGGGGCTCGAGCAGTACTTC.

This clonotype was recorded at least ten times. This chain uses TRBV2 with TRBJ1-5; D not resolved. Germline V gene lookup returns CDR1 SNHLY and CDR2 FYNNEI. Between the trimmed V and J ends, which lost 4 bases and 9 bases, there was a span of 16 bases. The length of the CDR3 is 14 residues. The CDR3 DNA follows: TGTGCCAGCAGTGCAATGGGTCCCATAGGGCCCCAGCATTTT. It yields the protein CASSAMGPIGPQHF.